Ten or more counts support the clone carrying this T cell receptor (beta chain). This entry belongs to a study of T cells in Graves' hyperthyroidism and ophthalmopathy. Amplification yielded TCR beta CDR3 regions, with RNA transcripts as the source. A first-round RT-PCR of the TCR CDR3 used the HTBI primer set. TCRdb re-analysed the multiplex PCR reads in MiXCR, keeping a single row per CDR3 protein. The table records about 520,000 distinct CDR3 sequences, about 24% of them present only once. CDR3 length: 15 residues. Germline CDR1 and CDR2: LNHDA and SQIVND (reference sequence). Between the trimmed V and J ends, which lost 10 bases and 0 bases, there was a span of 16 bases.

Material for sequencing was blood. The chain carries TRBV19 and TRBJ1-5; possibly TRBD1 for D (5 bases). This TCR was recovered from a woman aged 25-40 years with Graves' ophthalmopathy. CDR3 coding DNA: TGTGCCACCAGAGACAGCCCTTCTAGCAATCAGCCCCAGCATTTT. As protein: CATRDSPSSNQPQHF.